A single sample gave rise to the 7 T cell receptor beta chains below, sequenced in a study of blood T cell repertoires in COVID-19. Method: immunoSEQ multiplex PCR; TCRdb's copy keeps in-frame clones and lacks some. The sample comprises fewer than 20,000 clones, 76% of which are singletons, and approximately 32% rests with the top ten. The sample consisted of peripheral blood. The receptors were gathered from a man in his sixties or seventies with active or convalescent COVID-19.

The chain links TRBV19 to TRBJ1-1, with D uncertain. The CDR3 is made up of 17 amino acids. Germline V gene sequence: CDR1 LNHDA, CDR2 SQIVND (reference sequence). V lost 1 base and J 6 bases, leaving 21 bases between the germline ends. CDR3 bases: TGTGCCAGTAGTATAGTTTGGGTCCGGGGATCGGCTGCTGAAGCTTTCTTT. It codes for CASSIVWVRGSAAEAFF.

CDR3 sequence: CASSLGQGSQETQYF. The CDR3 region has the DNA TGTGCCAGCAGCCTCGGACAGGGGAGCCAAGAGACCCAGTACTTC. This chain connects TRBV7-8 to TRBJ2-5, with 9 bases that match TRBD1. After removal of 5 bases from V and 1 base from J, the junction contained 5 bases not matched to a gene. This CDR3 spans 15 amino acids. Germline CDR1 is SGHVS and CDR2 is FQNEAQ. The full variable domain, rest sourced from reference TRBV7-8 and TRBJ2-5, is GAGVSQSPRYKVAKRGQDVALRCDPISGHVSLFWYQQALGQGPEFLTYFQNEAQLDKSGLPSDRFFAERPEGSVSTLKIQRTQQEDSAVYLCASSLGQGSQETQYFGPGTRLLVL.

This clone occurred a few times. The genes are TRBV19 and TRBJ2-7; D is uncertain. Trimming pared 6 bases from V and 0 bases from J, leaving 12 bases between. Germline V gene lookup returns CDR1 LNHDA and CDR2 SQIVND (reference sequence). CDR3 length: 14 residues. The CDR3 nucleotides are TGTGCCAGTAGGGTTGCGCTTAGCTCCTACGAGCAGTACTTC. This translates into CASRVALSSYEQYF.

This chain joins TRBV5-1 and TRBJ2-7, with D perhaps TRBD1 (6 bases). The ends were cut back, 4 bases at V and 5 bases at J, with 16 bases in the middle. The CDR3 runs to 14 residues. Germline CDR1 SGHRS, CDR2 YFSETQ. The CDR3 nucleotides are TGCGCCAGCAGCGTGACAGGCACTAGGGACGAGCAGTACTTC. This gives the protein CASSVTGTRDEQYF. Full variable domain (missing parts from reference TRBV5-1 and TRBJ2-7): KAGVTQTPRYLIKTRGQQVTLSCSPISGHRSVSWYQQTPGQGLQFLFEYFSETQRNKGNFPGRFSGRQFSNSRSEMNVSTLELGDSALYLCASSVTGTRDEQYFGPGTRLTVT.

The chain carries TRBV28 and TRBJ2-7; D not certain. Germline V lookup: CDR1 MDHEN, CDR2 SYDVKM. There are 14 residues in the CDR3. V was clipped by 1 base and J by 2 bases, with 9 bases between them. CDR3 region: CASSLSRLPYEQYF. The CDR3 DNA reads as TGTGCCAGCAGTTTATCTAGGCTTCCCTACGAGCAGTACTTC.

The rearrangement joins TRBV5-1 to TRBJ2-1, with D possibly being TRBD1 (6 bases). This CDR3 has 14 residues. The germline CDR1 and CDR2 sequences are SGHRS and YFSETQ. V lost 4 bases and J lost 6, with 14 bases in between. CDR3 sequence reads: CASSIDRPVNEQFF. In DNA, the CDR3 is TGCGCCAGCAGCATCGACAGGCCGGTCAATGAGCAGTTCTTC.

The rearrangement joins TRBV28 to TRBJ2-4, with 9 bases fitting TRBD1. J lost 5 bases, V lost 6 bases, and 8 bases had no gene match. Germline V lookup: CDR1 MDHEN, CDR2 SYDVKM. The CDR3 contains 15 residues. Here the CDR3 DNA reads TGTGCCAGCAGACCTGAGGGACAGGGACAAAACATTCAGTACTTC. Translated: CASRPEGQGQNIQYF.